A single T cell receptor (beta chain) is shown here with its context. The germline V gene has CDR1 LGHNA and CDR2 YSLEER. V lost 0 bases to trimming and J lost 0 bases; unmatched junction nucleotides: 4. The CDR3 runs 16 residues. This entry comes from a study of T-cell memory formation after mild COVID-19. In TCRdb, the 5' RACE reads were re-called with MiXCR into one record per CDR3 protein. The repertoire holds roughly 610,000 distinct CDR3 sequences, with approximately 15% as singletons. Sequencing was performed on PBMCs or a T cell subset sorted from them (not recorded which). This TCR derives from an adult woman who had mild COVID-19 (a few samples of this study predate the infection). Cell type and time point are not known. V and J are TRBV4-3 and TRBJ2-7, with 8 bases matching TRBD2. This CDR3 reads CASSQDLSGSSYEQYF. CDR3 nucleotides: TGCGCCAGCAGCCAAGATCTGAGCGGGAGCTCCTACGAGCAGTACTTC.